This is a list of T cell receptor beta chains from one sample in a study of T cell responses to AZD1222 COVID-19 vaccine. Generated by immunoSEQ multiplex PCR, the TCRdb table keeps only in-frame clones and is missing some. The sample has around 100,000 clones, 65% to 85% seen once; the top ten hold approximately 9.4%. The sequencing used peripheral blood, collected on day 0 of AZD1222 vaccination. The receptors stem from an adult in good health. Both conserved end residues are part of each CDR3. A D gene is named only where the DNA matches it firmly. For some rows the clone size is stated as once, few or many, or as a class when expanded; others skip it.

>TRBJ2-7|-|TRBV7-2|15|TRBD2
CASSLGGVTSYEQYF
TGTGCCAGCAGCTTGGGGGGGGTTACCTCCTACGAGCAGTACTTC
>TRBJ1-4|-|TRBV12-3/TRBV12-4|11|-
CASSLEGKLFF
TGTGCCAGCAGTTTGGAGGGAAAACTGTTTTTT
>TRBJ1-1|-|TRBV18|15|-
CASSPRQVGDTEAFF
TGTGCCAGCTCACCAAGGCAGGTCGGGGACACTGAAGCTTTCTTT
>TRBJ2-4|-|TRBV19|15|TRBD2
CASSSLPGAGHIQYF
TGTGCCAGTAGTAGTCTGCCGGGAGCGGGGCACATTCAGTACTTC
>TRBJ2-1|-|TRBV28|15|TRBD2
CASSLTTSGNNEQFF
TGTGCCAGCAGTTTAACGACTAGCGGGAACAATGAGCAGTTCTTC
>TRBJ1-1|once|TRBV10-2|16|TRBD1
CASSDRGKFGNTEAFF
TGCGCCAGCAGTGACAGGGGGAAGTTTGGGAACACTGAAGCTTTCTTT
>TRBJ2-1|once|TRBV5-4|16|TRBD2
CASSPRLAGVYNEQFF
TGTGCCAGCAGCCCCCGGCTAGCGGGGGTCTACAATGAGCAGTTCTTC
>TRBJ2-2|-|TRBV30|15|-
CAWRSWTGHTGELFF
TGTGCCTGGAGATCATGGACGGGTCACACCGGGGAGCTGTTTTTT
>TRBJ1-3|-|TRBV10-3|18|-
CAISGGWGRMASGNTIYF
TGTGCCATCAGTGGGGGATGGGGCCGGATGGCCTCTGGAAACACCATATATTTT
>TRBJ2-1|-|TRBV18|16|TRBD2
CASSPPGLARYNEQFF
TGTGCCAGCTCACCACCGGGACTAGCGCGTTACAATGAGCAGTTCTTC
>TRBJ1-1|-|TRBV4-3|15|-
CASSGRGVGISEAFF
TGCGCCAGCAGCGGAAGGGGTGTCGGAATTTCTGAAGCTTTCTTT
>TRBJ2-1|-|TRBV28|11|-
CASSRGTGQFF
TGTGCCAGCAGTCGGGGGACTGGGCAGTTCTTC
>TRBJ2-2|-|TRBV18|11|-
CASSALGELFF
TGTGCCAGCTCGGCACTGGGGGAGCTGTTTTTT
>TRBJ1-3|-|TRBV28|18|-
CASRTGAGLVYSGNTIYF
TGTGCCAGCAGAACTGGGGCAGGGTTGGTCTACTCTGGAAACACCATATATTTT
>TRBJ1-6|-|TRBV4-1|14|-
CASRRSSYNSPLHF
TGCGCCAGCAGGCGAAGCTCCTATAATTCACCCCTCCACTTT
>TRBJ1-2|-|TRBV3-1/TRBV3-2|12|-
CASSQESVGYTF
TGTGCCAGCAGCCAAGAATCGGTTGGCTACACCTTC
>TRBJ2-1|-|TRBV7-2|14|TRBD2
CASSIAGGNNEQFF
TGTGCCAGCAGTATAGCGGGAGGGAACAATGAGCAGTTCTTC
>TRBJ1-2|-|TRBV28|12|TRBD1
CASRRQGSGYTF
TGTGCCAGCAGAAGACAGGGTTCTGGCTACACCTTC
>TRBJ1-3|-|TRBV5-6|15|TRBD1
CASSTTGAGGNTIYF
TGTGCCAGCAGCACGACAGGGGCGGGCGGAAACACCATATATTTT
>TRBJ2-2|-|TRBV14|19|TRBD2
CASSPPSGRAGISTGELFF
TGTGCCAGCAGCCCTCCTAGCGGGAGGGCCGGTATAAGCACCGGGGAGCTGTTTTTT
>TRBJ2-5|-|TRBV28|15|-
CASSWRGGFRETQYF
TGTGCCAGCAGCTGGAGGGGGGGGTTCCGAGAGACCCAGTACTTC
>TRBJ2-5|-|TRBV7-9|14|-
CASSLYGGQETQYF
TGTGCCAGCAGCTTATATGGAGGACAAGAGACCCAGTACTTC
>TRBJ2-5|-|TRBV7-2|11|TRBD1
CASSVQGAQYF
TGTGCCAGCAGCGTACAGGGGGCCCAGTACTTC
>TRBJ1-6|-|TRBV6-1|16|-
CASSGDRGPFNSPLHF
TGTGCCAGCAGTGGGGATAGAGGGCCGTTCAATTCACCCCTCCACTTT
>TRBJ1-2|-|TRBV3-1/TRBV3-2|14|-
CASSQEGGAYGYTF
TGTGCCAGCAGCCAAGAGGGTGGGGCGTATGGCTACACCTTC
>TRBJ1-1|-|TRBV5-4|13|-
CASSLAANTEAFF
TGTGCCAGCAGCTTGGCGGCAAACACTGAAGCTTTCTTT
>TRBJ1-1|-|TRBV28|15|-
CASSPHTGLGTEAFF
TGTGCCAGCAGTCCCCATACAGGGTTGGGCACTGAAGCTTTCTTT
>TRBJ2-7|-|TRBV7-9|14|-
CASSLVGQGYEQYF
TGTGCCAGCAGCTTAGTTGGGCAGGGGTACGAGCAGTACTTC
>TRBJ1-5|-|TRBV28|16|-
CASSPATGPSNQPQHF
TGTGCCAGCAGTCCTGCAACAGGTCCAAGCAATCAGCCCCAGCATTTT
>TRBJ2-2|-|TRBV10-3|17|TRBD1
CAINAGTGGEGTGELFF
TGTGCCATCAATGCCGGGACAGGGGGCGAGGGCACCGGGGAGCTGTTTTTT
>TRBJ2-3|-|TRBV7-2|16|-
CASSSPPTIRTDTQYF
TGTGCCAGCAGCTCCCCCCCGACTATTCGCACAGATACGCAGTATTTT
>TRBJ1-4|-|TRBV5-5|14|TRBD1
CASSPRDREQKLFF
TGTGCCAGCAGCCCCAGGGACAGGGAGCAAAAACTGTTTTTT
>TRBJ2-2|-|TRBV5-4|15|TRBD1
CASSLTGDISGELFF
TGTGCCAGCAGCCTGACAGGGGACATTTCCGGGGAGCTGTTTTTT
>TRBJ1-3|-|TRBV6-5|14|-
CASSPSSFGNTIYF
TGTGCCAGCAGCCCGAGTAGTTTCGGAAACACCATATATTTT
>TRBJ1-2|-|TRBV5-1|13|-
CASSLAPGGGYTF
TGCGCCAGCAGCTTGGCGCCAGGAGGTGGCTACACCTTC
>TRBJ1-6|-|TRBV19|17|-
CASSAREPSSYNSPLHF
TGTGCCAGTAGTGCTCGGGAGCCGAGCTCCTATAATTCACCCCTCCACTTT